A selection of T cell receptor beta chains follows, all from one sample in a study of PD-1 blockade in classical Hodgkin lymphoma. The table came from immunoSEQ multiplex PCR; TCRdb's copy has only in-frame clones and leaves some out. The profile shows more than 70,000 clones, about 93% of them singletons. The material was peripheral blood mononuclear cells (PBMCs), obtained before the second cycle of nivolumab. The receptors originated from a human donor with classical Hodgkin lymphoma. CDR3s leave out the opening cysteine and the closing phenylalanine or tryptophan. D genes are given only for firm matches. Some rows have no size entry. The others give once, few or many, or a class for an expanded clone.

size,V,D,CDR3
NA,TRBV5-6,NA,ASSLVWVGRETQY
NA,TRBV19,NA,ASSPRGRDSYGYT
NA,TRBV5-4,NA,ASSGREGKGEKLF
few,TRBV28,TRBD1,ASRPFGQGRNQPQH
once,TRBV6-5,TRBD1,ASSDRVQETQY
once,TRBV7-8,NA,ASSLTGVSYNEQF
NA,TRBV5-4,NA,ASGRLRSSLNTEAF
NA,TRBV6-6,TRBD1,ASSSQGARTEAF
NA,TRBV29-1,TRBD1,SGRTGREKLF
NA,TRBV7-7,NA,ASSFGREAYNEQF
NA,TRBV27,NA,ASSLSRGISYEQY
NA,TRBV4-1,TRBD2,ASSQDSRLAPPYEQY
NA,TRBV28,NA,ASSPGTIFEAF
NA,TRBV27,TRBD2,ASSWTSGGDTQY
NA,TRBV5-1,TRBD2,ASSLSGLAVTGELF
NA,TRBV6-5,NA,ASGQGVEQY
NA,TRBV19,NA,ASSITGPLPIGYT
NA,TRBV10-3,NA,ATRRDNIVTGELF
NA,TRBV10-3,TRBD1,AISESLPGTGEAGELF
once,TRBV4-1,NA,ASRDRQANEQF
NA,TRBV28,NA,ASQGLSEKLF
few,TRBV5-1,NA,ASSYGTEAF